Detailed here is one T cell receptor beta chain. Trimming cost V 9 bases and J 7 bases, with 25 bases left between them. The CDR3 is 15 residues long. Germline V gives CDR1 SGHRS, CDR2 YFSETQ. The table came from immunoSEQ multiplex PCR; TCRdb's copy has only in-frame clones and leaves some out. The sample lists more than 150,000 clones; 80% to 95% were seen once. This sample is part of a study of control samples from healthy donors and cancer patients. This clonotype was obtained from a man aged 18 to 29 in good health. This sequence joins TRBV5-1 and TRBJ1-2, with a tentative D call TRBD1 (6 bases). The material sequenced was blood. The CDR3 DNA reads as TGCGCCACAGCCCCCGCCAGGGGCCAATCTAGTGGCTACACCTTC. Protein product: CATAPARGQSSGYTF.